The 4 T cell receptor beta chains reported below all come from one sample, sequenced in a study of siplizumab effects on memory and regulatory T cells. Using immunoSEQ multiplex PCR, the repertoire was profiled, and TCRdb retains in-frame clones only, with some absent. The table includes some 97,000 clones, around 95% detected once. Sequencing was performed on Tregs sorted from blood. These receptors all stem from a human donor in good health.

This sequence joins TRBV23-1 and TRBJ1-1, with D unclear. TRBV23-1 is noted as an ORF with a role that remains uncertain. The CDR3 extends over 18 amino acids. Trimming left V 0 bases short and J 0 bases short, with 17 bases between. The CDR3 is CASSQSLLLPGMNTEAFF. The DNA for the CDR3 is TGCGCCAGCAGTCAATCCTTGCTACTCCCGGGAATGAACACTGAAGCTTTCTTT.

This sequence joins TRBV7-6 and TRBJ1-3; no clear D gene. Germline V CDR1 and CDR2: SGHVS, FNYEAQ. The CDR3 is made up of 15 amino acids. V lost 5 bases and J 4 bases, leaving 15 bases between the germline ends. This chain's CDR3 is CASSAARAKGNTIYF. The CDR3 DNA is TGTGCCAGCAGCGCAGCCCGGGCAAAAGGAAACACCATATATTTT. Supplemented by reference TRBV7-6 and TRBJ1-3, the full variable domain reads GAGVSQSPRYKVTKRGQDVALRCDPISGHVSLYWYRQALGQGPEFLTYFNYEAQQDKSGLPNDRFSAERPEGSISTLTIQRTEQRDSAMYRCASSAARAKGNTIYFGEGSWLTVV.

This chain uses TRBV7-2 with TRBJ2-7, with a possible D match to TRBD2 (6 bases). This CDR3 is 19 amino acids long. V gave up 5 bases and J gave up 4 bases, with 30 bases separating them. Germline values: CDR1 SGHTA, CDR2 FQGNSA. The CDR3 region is CASSASGVEAETRLYEQYF. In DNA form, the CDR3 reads TGTGCCAGCAGCGCATCAGGAGTCGAGGCGGAGACTAGATTGTACGAGCAGTACTTC.

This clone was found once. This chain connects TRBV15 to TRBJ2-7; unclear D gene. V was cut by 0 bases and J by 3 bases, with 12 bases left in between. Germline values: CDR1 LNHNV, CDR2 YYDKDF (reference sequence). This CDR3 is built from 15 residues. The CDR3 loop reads CATSRDRSRGYEQYF. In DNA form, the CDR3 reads TGTGCCACCAGCAGAGATCGGAGCCGCGGCTACGAGCAGTACTTC.